What follows are 29 T cell receptor beta chains derived from one specimen sequenced in a study of memory B cells and T cells in multiple sclerosis. Libraries were prepared by immunoSEQ multiplex PCR; TCRdb keeps only in-frame clonotypes and omits some of them. The sample includes about 12,000 clones, approximately 85% of them seen just once. Separate sequencing covered autoproliferating (CFSE-dim) and non-proliferating (CFSE-high) T cells from stimulus-free culture. Pooled replicate wells came from approximately 5x10^7 CFSE-labeled PBMCs cultured 7 days without stimulus. These receptors' antigens are unknown. The sequenced sample was PBMCs from blood kept in culture. The source of these receptors is a human donor with multiple sclerosis.

The chain links TRBV29-1 to TRBJ2-7, with 8 bases fitting TRBD1. This CDR3 is built from 13 residues. Unmatched junction bases numbered 7, after V lost 7 bases and J lost 2 bases. The germline CDR1 and CDR2 sequences are SQVTM and ANQGSEA. CDR3 sequence (DNA): TGCAGCGCTCGGACAGGGAGAGCCTACGAGCAGTACTTC. Protein sequence: CSARTGRAYEQYF.

This clone occurred a few times. The J gene is TRBJ2-5, the V gene TRBV6-6; D call uncertain. From germline, CDR1 is MNHNY and CDR2 SVGAGI (reference sequence). V lost 7 bases and J lost 1, with 13 bases in between. This CDR3 is built from 14 residues. The CDR3 nucleotides are TGTGCCAGCAAGCTTCAGGCTCGCCAAGAGACCCAGTACTTC. Translating gives CASKLQARQETQYF.

The chain couples TRBV6-1 to TRBJ1-2; perhaps TRBD1 as D (5 bases). Germline-derived CDR1 and CDR2 are MNHNS and SASEGT. With 0 bases removed from V and 2 bases from J, the gap between germline ends came to 7 bases. The CDR3 contains 14 residues. CDR3: CASSEAGGNYGYTF. DNA for the CDR3: TGTGCCAGCAGTGAAGCGGGGGGAAACTATGGCTACACCTTC.

The rearrangement links TRBV2 to TRBJ1-5; D is undetermined. The CDR3 is 14 residues long. Trimming pared 3 bases from V and 0 bases from J, leaving 6 bases between. Germline V gene sequence: CDR1 SNHLY, CDR2 FYNNEI. The CDR3 spells CASSEGNSNQPQHF. The CDR3 DNA sequence: TGTGCCAGCAGTGAGGGAAATAGCAATCAGCCCCAGCATTTT.

This clone came up once. The V gene is TRBV5-1, the J gene TRBJ2-7; 10 bases line up with TRBD1. The ends lost 3 bases at V and 6 bases at J; junction bases unmatched: 3. The CDR3 runs to 13 residues. From germline, CDR1 is SGHRS and CDR2 YFSETQ. CDR3 amino acids: CASSWGQGTEQYF. In DNA, the CDR3 is TGCGCCAGCAGCTGGGGACAGGGGACCGAGCAGTACTTC.

V is TRBV11-2 and J is TRBJ2-7; TRBD1 matches 8 bases. With 5 bases clipped from V and 2 bases from J, the junction kept 8 bases outside the gene matches. Germline lookup yields CDR1 SGHAT and CDR2 FQNNGV. This CDR3 is built from 15 residues. The CDR3 DNA follows: TGTGCCAGCAGCCCATGGACAGGGAATACCTACGAGCAGTACTTC. Amino acids: CASSPWTGNTYEQYF.

The chain recombines TRBV6-5 with TRBJ1-2; D is uncertain. The CDR3 totals 14 residues. Trimming removed 3 bases at V and 3 bases at J, with 11 bases between. Looked up from germline, CDR1 is MNHEY and CDR2 is SVGAGI. As DNA, the CDR3 is TGTGCCAGCAGTTATTCCAGGAGCTACTATGGCTACACCTTC. Translated: CASSYSRSYYGYTF.

V usage is TRBV10-3 and J usage is TRBJ2-5; TRBD1 matches 7 bases. This CDR3 is built from 12 residues. The V gene's germline CDR1 is ENHRY and CDR2 SYGVKD. The ends lost 6 bases at V and 5 bases at J; junction bases unmatched: 3. The CDR3 DNA reads TGTGCCATCAGGAAACAGGGGGAGACCCAGTACTTC. It specifies CAIRKQGETQYF.

The sample holds a few counts of this clone. This chain connects TRBV14 to TRBJ1-2; possible D gene TRBD1, 5 bases. Looked up from germline, CDR1 is SGHDN and CDR2 is FVKESK. The CDR3 totals 15 residues. V was trimmed by 0 bases and J by 4 bases, leaving 12 bases between them. DNA of the CDR3: TGTGCCAGCAGCCAAGAAGCTTCAGGGACCTATGGCTACACCTTC. Its translation is CASSQEASGTYGYTF.

The chain uses TRBV19 and TRBJ2-5; 7 nucleotides agree with TRBD1. The CDR3 contains 13 residues. V was clipped by 4 bases and J by 5 bases; unmatched bases: 4. Per the germline V gene, CDR1 is LNHDA and CDR2 is SQIVND (reference sequence). The DNA of the CDR3 is TGTGCCAGTAGTAGAGGGGGCGTCGAGACCCAGTACTTC. It yields the protein CASSRGGVETQYF.

The V gene is TRBV11-3, the J gene TRBJ2-1, with D tentatively TRBD2 (6 bases). The length of the CDR3 is 14 residues. Germline values: CDR1 SGHNT, CDR2 YENEEA. V lost 5 bases and J lost 9, with 17 bases in between. The DNA for the CDR3 is TGTGCCAGCAGCGTTGGGGGGTCGGTCGGTGAGCAGTTCTTC. It codes for CASSVGGSVGEQFF.

This clone has only one observation. The rearrangement links TRBV4-1 to TRBJ2-7, with 7 bases aligning to TRBD2. Germline V CDR1 and CDR2: MGHRA, YSYEKL. V trimming: 4 bases; J trimming: 1 base; junction bases outside the gene matches: 13. The CDR3 has 17 residues. The DNA of the CDR3 is TGCGCCAGCAGCCCAGAAATACCTAGCGGCCGTTCCTACGAGCAGTACTTC. It encodes CASSPEIPSGRSYEQYF.

V usage is TRBV27 and J usage is TRBJ2-3; 10 nucleotides match TRBD2. With V trimmed by 6 bases and J by 5 bases, 8 bases remained unmatched. Germline loops: CDR1 MNHEY, CDR2 SMNVEV (reference sequence). The CDR3 extends over 15 amino acids. This CDR3 is CASSLTSGAGDTQYF. The CDR3 bases are TGTGCCAGCAGCCTTACTAGCGGGGCGGGAGATACGCAGTATTTT.

This chain uses TRBV19 with TRBJ2-3; D gene unclear. CDR3 size: 15 residues. V shed 6 bases and J shed 3 bases, with 16 bases lying between them. In germline, CDR1 is LNHDA, CDR2 SQIVND (reference sequence). The CDR3 here is CASRAGPGFTDTQYF. In DNA form, the CDR3 reads TGTGCCAGTAGGGCCGGGCCGGGTTTTACAGATACGCAGTATTTT.

The CDR3 DNA sequence: TGCGCCAGCAGCTTGGAGGCGGGAGGGTGGGATGAGCAGTTCTTC. It specifies CASSLEAGGWDEQFF. The chain is built from TRBV5-1 and TRBJ2-1; 9 bases line up with TRBD2. With 0 bases clipped from V and 8 bases from J, the junction kept 6 bases outside the gene matches. CDR3 length: 15 residues. Germline loops: CDR1 SGHRS, CDR2 YFSETQ.

The chain combines TRBV2 with TRBJ2-1; 13 bases are shared with TRBD2. The CDR3 runs to 17 residues. Germline CDR1 reads SNHLY; CDR2 reads FYNNEI. J gave up 3 bases and V 6 bases, and 8 bases lay outside the gene matches. The CDR3 loop reads CASSYSGLAGVYNEQFF. The CDR3 coding sequence is TGTGCCAGCAGCTACTCCGGACTAGCGGGAGTCTACAATGAGCAGTTCTTC.

The chain couples TRBV5-1 to TRBJ2-7; 8 bases are shared with TRBD1. V gave up 2 bases and J gave up 1 base; unmatched junction bases: 5. CDR1 SGHRS and CDR2 YFSETQ come from the germline V gene. The CDR3 sequence is 15 residues long. The CDR3 DNA is TGCGCCAGCAGCTTCTCACAGGGGGGATCCTACGAGCAGTACTTC. Its protein is CASSFSQGGSYEQYF.

The rearrangement joins TRBV18 to TRBJ2-1; 8 nucleotides agree with TRBD2. The V gene's germline CDR1 is KGHSH and CDR2 LQKENI. CDR3 length: 18 amino acids. The trim removed 4 bases at V and 5 bases at J, leaving 16 bases unmatched. The CDR3 coding sequence is TGTGCCAGCTCACAAGCACTAGCGGAAGCCAATCTCGACAATGAGCAGTTCTTC. This codes for CASSQALAEANLDNEQFF.

The rearrangement links TRBV7-9 to TRBJ2-7; D perhaps matches TRBD2 (6 bases). Germline V gene data show CDR1 as SEHNR and CDR2 as FQNEAQ (reference sequence). There are 16 residues in the CDR3. The ends were cut back, 5 bases at V and 2 bases at J, with 19 bases in the middle. The CDR3: CASSPGSGTPTYEQYF. The CDR3 DNA is TGTGCCAGCAGCCCGGGTTCGGGGACTCCGACCTACGAGCAGTACTTC.

The CDR3 sequence is CAWSSLGGTDTQYF. CDR3 bases: TGTGCCTGGAGTTCCTTGGGAGGCACAGATACGCAGTATTTT. The chain employs TRBV30 and TRBJ2-3, with D perhaps matching TRBD2 (5 bases). V was trimmed by 2 bases and J by 1 base, leaving 10 bases between them. The CDR3 contains 14 residues. Germline assignment: CDR1 GTSNPN and CDR2 SVGIG (reference sequence). Looking up the rest from reference TRBV30 and TRBJ2-3 gives the full variable domain: SQTIHQWPATLVQPVGSPLSLECTVEGTSNPNLYWYRQAAGRGLQLLFYSVGIGQISSEVPQNLSASRPQDRQFILSSKKLLLSDSGFYLCAWSSLGGTDTQYFGPGTRLTVL.

The genes are TRBV2 and TRBJ1-1, with a possible D match to TRBD1 (5 bases). Looked up from germline, CDR1 is SNHLY and CDR2 is FYNNEI. V gave up 3 bases and J gave up 1 base, with 9 bases separating them. The CDR3 runs 14 residues. CDR3 sequence: CASSDLGQNTEAFF. DNA of the CDR3: TGTGCCAGCAGTGATCTGGGGCAGAACACTGAAGCTTTCTTT.

The CDR3 coding sequence is TGTGCCAGCAGGACATGGGGGACCGGAACCTACGAGCAGTACTTC. It yields the protein CASRTWGTGTYEQYF. The V call is TRBV27, the J call TRBJ2-7; TRBD1 or TRBD2 may be the D gene (5 bases each). CDR1 and CDR2 (germline): MNHEY, SMNVEV (reference sequence). V lost 6 bases and J lost 2, with 17 bases in between. The CDR3 length is 15 residues.

The rearrangement uses TRBV27 and TRBJ1-2; tentative D call: TRBD1 (5 bases). Between the trimmed V and J ends, which lost 4 bases and 1 base, there was a span of 7 bases. This CDR3 contains 13 residues. Germline V gene data show CDR1 as MNHEY and CDR2 as SMNVEV (reference sequence). The CDR3 is CASSWGSNYGYTF. In nucleotides, the CDR3 is TGTGCCAGCAGTTGGGGCAGTAACTATGGCTACACCTTC.

This clone is a singleton in its sample. This sequence joins TRBV7-9 and TRBJ2-1; tentatively, D is TRBD1 (5 bases). V shed 9 bases and J shed 9 bases, with 18 bases lying between them. CDR1 is SEHNR, CDR2 FQNEAQ, per germline (reference sequence). The CDR3 covers 13 residues. The CDR3 nucleotides read TGTGCCAGTGTGAGGTCTGCAGGGCTTGAGCAGTTCTTC. As protein: CASVRSAGLEQFF.

The J gene is TRBJ1-1, the V gene TRBV10-3, with no clear D. Trimming cost V 0 bases and J 11 bases, with 19 bases left between them. The CDR3 runs to 15 residues. CDR1 and CDR2 from the germline V gene are ENHRY and SYGVKD. In DNA form, the CDR3 reads TGTGCCATCAGTGAGTCGCTATTCGGAGGATTGGCTGCTTTCTTT. It yields the protein CAISESLFGGLAAFF.

This sequence joins TRBV11-3 and TRBJ2-2; unclear D gene. This CDR3 is 13 amino acids long. The V end was cut by 3 bases, the J end by 7 bases, with 9 bases between. Germline V lookup: CDR1 SGHNT, CDR2 YENEEA. The DNA for the CDR3 is TGTGCCAGCAGCTTCCCCCCGGGCGGGGAGCTGTTTTTT. Protein sequence: CASSFPPGGELFF.

This chain links TRBV11-2 with TRBJ2-7, with a possible D match to TRBD1 (6 bases). The V gene lost 1 base and the J gene lost 4 bases, with 14 bases spanning the gap. This CDR3 has 15 amino acids. Looked up from germline, CDR1 is SGHAT and CDR2 is FQNNGV. CDR3 nucleotide sequence: TGTGCCAGCAGCTTAGTGCAAGGGGGATTTTACGAGCAGTACTTC. Translating it yields CASSLVQGGFYEQYF.

J is TRBJ1-5 and V is TRBV4-1; unclear D gene. Trimming removed 0 bases at V and 5 bases at J, with 26 bases between. Germline V gene lookup returns CDR1 MGHRA and CDR2 YSYEKL. The CDR3 sequence is 20 residues long. In DNA, the CDR3 is TGCGCCAGCAGCCAAGATCTGGGGAACATTATCCCCACCTCATATCAGCCCCAGCATTTT. The encoded protein is CASSQDLGNIIPTSYQPQHF.

The J gene is TRBJ1-1, the V gene TRBV11-3; D unclear. Germline V gene lookup returns CDR1 SGHNT and CDR2 YENEEA. The V gene lost 5 bases and the J gene lost 4 bases, with 11 bases spanning the gap. This CDR3 has 13 amino acids. The CDR3 sequence is CASSATASTEAFF. The CDR3 DNA reads TGTGCCAGCAGCGCTACGGCGAGCACTGAAGCTTTCTTT.